This T cell receptor (beta chain) was found in a study of CD8+ T cells in alopecia areata. Study-wide context: Twice a day, 5 to 10 mg of oral tofacitinib was administered to treated patients. Overall study results and limits: For lesional scalp, especially alopecia totalis/universalis, clonality was higher than in normal scalp.

This clone has more than one count but fewer than ten. The antigen remains unidentified. Extracted RNA was reverse transcribed into cDNA, the sequencing template. Clones were sequenced by immunoSEQ multiplex PCR, and TCRdb holds only the in-frame ones, with some missing. The repertoire holds some 110,000 clones, with around two fifths as singletons. Input material: CD4+ T cells sorted from blood. The sequence was collected from a human donor with alopecia areata.

The CDR3 DNA reads TGCAGCGTCAATCTAGCGGGGGGCTCCTACAATGAGCAGTTCTTC. Its translation: CSVNLAGGSYNEQFF. The chain recombines TRBV29-1 with TRBJ2-1, with 11 bases fitting TRBD2. The germline V gene encodes CDR1 SQVTM and CDR2 ANQGSEA. J lost 0 bases, V lost 6 bases, and 4 bases had no gene match. This CDR3 has 15 residues.